This T cell receptor beta chain was captured in a study of shared clonotypes between healthy human individuals. Turning to the study itself: There were three CD4 naive, three CD4 memory, two CD8 naive and one CD8 memory plates per donor. Broader study findings: The study generally estimated greater richness for naive than memory subsets. What limited the represented genetic and exposure-history diversity was the small number of donors.

Of note for this clone: What it recognizes is unknown.

The V and J ends lost 7 bases and 4 bases respectively, with 19 bases between them. Per germline, CDR1 MNHNS and CDR2 SASEGT. This CDR3 is built from 15 residues. Around 220 ng DNA, around 30,000 T cell genomes, went into each sorted-subset replicate PCR. Clones were read by immunoSEQ multiplex PCR, and TCRdb kept only the in-frame ones, dropping some. The top ten clones hold more than 0.95% of a sample with some 2.1 million clones, less than 95% of them seen once. Naive CD8 cells comprised CD45RO-negative, CCR7-positively selected cells, excluding terminally differentiated effector memory CD45RA+ cells.

Material: naive CD8+ T cells sorted from blood. The rearrangement uses TRBV6-1 and TRBJ1-2; tentative D call: TRBD1 (6 bases). The clonotype originates from a man aged 18 to 35 in good health. This CDR3 reads CASIKGGQGGYGYTF. In nucleotides, the CDR3 is TGTGCCAGCATAAAAGGGGGGCAGGGAGGCTATGGCTACACCTTC.